One and the same sample provided the 11 T cell receptor beta chains below, sequenced in a study of cytomegalovirus exposure and HLA in healthy donors. This PCR relied on a set of 60 Vbeta primers and 13 Jbeta primers. TCRdb's table, derived via immunoSEQ multiplex PCR, lists solely in-frame clones and lacks some. This table lists 190,000 or so clones. Sequenced sample: PBMCs. The receptor set was obtained from a boy between 5 and 17 years old in good health and CMV-seronegative.

The V gene is TRBV6-5, the J gene TRBJ1-2, with 8 bases identical to TRBD1. Germline V CDR1 and CDR2: MNHEY, SVGAGI. The CDR3 has 16 residues. The junction had 7 bases not matched to a gene; V was cut back by 0 bases and J by 4 bases. The CDR3 region has the DNA TGTGCCAGCAGTTACTCGACTCAGGGGGCGAGCTATGGCTACACCTTC. Its protein product is CASSYSTQGASYGYTF.

The chain combines TRBV5-5 with TRBJ1-1; 7 nucleotides match TRBD1. The length of the CDR3 is 14 residues. V lost 1 base to trimming and J lost 7 bases; unmatched junction nucleotides: 7. Germline V gene lookup returns CDR1 SGHKS and CDR2 YYEKEE (reference sequence). CDR3 nucleotide sequence: TGTGCCAGCAGCTTGTATGGGACAGCGTTTGAAGCTTTCTTT. Translation: CASSLYGTAFEAFF.

The rearrangement joins TRBV6-5 to TRBJ1-1, with a possible D match to TRBD1 (6 bases). This CDR3 region has 14 residues. Germline loops: CDR1 MNHEY, CDR2 SVGAGI. Deletions cut 5 bases from V and 3 bases from J, with 13 bases between. Here the CDR3 DNA reads TGTGCCAGCAGTAGAGGGACACGCCACACTGAAGCTTTCTTT. Translating it yields CASSRGTRHTEAFF.

The V gene is TRBV30, the J gene TRBJ2-7; perhaps TRBD2 as D (5 bases). Germline-derived CDR1 and CDR2 are GTSNPN and SVGIG (reference sequence). V was shortened by 5 bases and J by 3 bases, with 11 bases between the two germline ends. The CDR3 is 12 amino acids. The CDR3 DNA sequence: TGTGCCTGGGGGAGATTGTTCTACGAGCAGTACTTC. Encoded protein: CAWGRLFYEQYF.

The rearrangement links TRBV18 to TRBJ1-1, with 7 nucleotides matching TRBD1. Unmatched junction bases numbered 6, after V lost 6 bases and J lost 5 bases. This CDR3 comprises 13 residues. CDR1 and CDR2 from the germline V gene are KGHSH and LQKENI. Here the CDR3 reads CASSEQGGTEAFF. CDR3 sequence (DNA): TGTGCCAGCTCGGAGCAGGGGGGAACTGAAGCTTTCTTT. The full variable domain, its missing parts supplied by reference TRBV18 and TRBJ1-1, is NAGVMQNPRHLVRRRGQEARLRCSPMKGHSHVYWYRQLPEEGLKFMVYLQKENIIDESGMPKERFSAEFPKEGPSILRIQQVVRGDSAAYFCASSEQGGTEAFFGQGTRLTVV.

Comments on this clone: The same CDR3 can be traced to other DNA sequences in this sample. The chain employs TRBV4-1 and TRBJ2-3; TRBD2 agrees at 8 bases. This CDR3 comprises 13 residues. CDR1 is MGHRA and CDR2 is YSYEKL in the germline V gene. V lost 8 bases and J lost 5; bases outside the gene matches: 6. Written as DNA, the CDR3 is TGCGCCAGCCGCCCGGGGGGGAGAGATACGCAGTATTTT. Translated, it gives CASRPGGRDTQYF.

V usage is TRBV7-7 and J usage is TRBJ2-5; 10 bases are shared with TRBD1. Unmatched junction bases numbered 6, after V lost 4 bases and J lost 4 bases. CDR3 size: 15 residues. The germline CDR1 and CDR2 sequences are SSHAT and FNYEAQ (reference sequence). CDR3 loop: CASSWGQGKTETQYF. As DNA, the CDR3 is TGTGCCAGCAGCTGGGGACAGGGGAAGACAGAGACCCAGTACTTC.

The chain recombines TRBV28 with TRBJ2-6, with TRBD2 as a possible D gene (6 bases). The CDR3 spans 15 residues. The germline gives CDR1 MDHEN, CDR2 SYDVKM. Trimming took 3 bases from V and 4 from J, leaving 10 bases between them. CDR3 nucleotide sequence: TGTGCCAGCAGTTTGGGAGGAAAGGGGGCCAACGTCCTGACTTTC. Its protein is CASSLGGKGANVLTF.

The gene calls are TRBV19 and TRBJ2-6, with 8 nucleotides matching TRBD1. The germline CDR1 and CDR2 sequences are LNHDA and SQIVND (reference sequence). V lost 4 bases and J lost 0; bases outside the gene matches: 8. The CDR3 loop spans 18 amino acids. CDR3 DNA: TGTGCCAGTAGTAATCGACAGGGGAGGATCTCTGGGGCCAACGTCCTGACTTTC. Amino acid sequence: CASSNRQGRISGANVLTF.

The CDR3 bases are TGTGCCAGCTATGGGGGCAGCCACTATGGCTACACCTTC. Translating it yields CASYGGSHYGYTF. This chain uses TRBV9 with TRBJ1-2; tentative D call: TRBD1 (6 bases). Germline V gene sequence: CDR1 SGDLS, CDR2 YYNGEE. Between the trimmed V and J ends, which lost 7 bases and 3 bases, there was a span of 13 bases. The CDR3 is 13 residues long.

The chain couples TRBV19 to TRBJ2-1, with a tentative D call TRBD2 (5 bases). V was pared by 1 base and J by 4 bases, with 5 bases between. This CDR3 is 13 amino acids long. The germline gives CDR1 LNHDA, CDR2 SQIVND (reference sequence). CDR3 nucleotide sequence: TGTGCCAGTAGTATAGCGGGGTACAATGAGCAGTTCTTC. Translation gives CASSIAGYNEQFF. Full variable domain (remainder filled in from reference TRBV19 and TRBJ2-1): DGGITQSPKYLFRKEGQNVTLSCEQNLNHDAMYWYRQDPGQGLRLIYYSQIVNDFQKGDIAEGYSVSREKKESFPLTVTSAQKNPTAFYLCASSIAGYNEQFFGPGTRLTVL.